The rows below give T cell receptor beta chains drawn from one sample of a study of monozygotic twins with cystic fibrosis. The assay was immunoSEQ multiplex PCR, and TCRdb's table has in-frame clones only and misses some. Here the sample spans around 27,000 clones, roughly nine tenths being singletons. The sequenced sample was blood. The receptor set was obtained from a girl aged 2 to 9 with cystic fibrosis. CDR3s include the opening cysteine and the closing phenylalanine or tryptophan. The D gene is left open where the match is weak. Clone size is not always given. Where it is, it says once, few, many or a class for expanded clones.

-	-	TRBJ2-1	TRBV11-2	CASSPGQRLDNEQFF	TGTGCCAGCAGCCCTGGACAGAGACTAGATAATGAGCAGTTCTTC
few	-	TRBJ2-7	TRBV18	CASSPGVGSYEQYF	TGTGCCAGCTCGCCAGGGGTGGGCTCCTACGAGCAGTACTTC
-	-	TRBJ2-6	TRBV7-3	CASSLMGGGANVLTF	TGTGCCAGCAGCTTAATGGGTGGTGGGGCCAACGTCCTGACTTTC
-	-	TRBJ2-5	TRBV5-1	CASSHPGLQETQYF	TGCGCCAGCAGTCATCCGGGACTCCAAGAGACCCAGTACTTC
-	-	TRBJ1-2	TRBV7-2	CASSFGTGSTYGYTF	TGTGCCAGCAGTTTCGGAACAGGGTCAACCTATGGCTACACCTTC
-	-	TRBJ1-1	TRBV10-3	CAIMASHQGLDEAFF	TGTGCCATCATGGCATCCCACCAAGGATTGGACGAAGCTTTCTTT
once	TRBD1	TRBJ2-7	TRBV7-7	CASSIRQGPYEQYF	TGTGCCAGCAGCATAAGACAGGGTCCCTACGAGCAGTACTTC
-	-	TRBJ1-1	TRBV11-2	CASSLVLGSGEAFF	TGTGCCAGCAGCTTAGTTTTAGGTAGCGGGGAAGCTTTCTTT
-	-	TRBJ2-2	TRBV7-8	CASSLGVDTGELFF	TGTGCCAGCAGCTTAGGGGTGGACACCGGGGAGCTGTTTTTT
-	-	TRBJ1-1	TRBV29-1	CSVDPQQGMNTEAFF	TGCAGCGTTGACCCACAACAGGGCATGAACACTGAAGCTTTCTTT
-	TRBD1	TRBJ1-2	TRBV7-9	CASTPRGQGGYTF	TGTGCCAGCACCCCTAGGGGGCAGGGTGGCTACACCTTC
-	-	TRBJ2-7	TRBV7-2	CASSPRGQAPLYEQYF	TGTGCCAGCAGCCCCCGAGGGCAGGCGCCACTCTACGAGCAGTACTTC
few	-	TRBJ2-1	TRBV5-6	CASSLIPGGEQFF	TGTGCCAGCAGCCTGATACCGGGCGGTGAGCAGTTCTTC
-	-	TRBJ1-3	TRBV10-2	CASSRGAGNTIYF	TGCGCCAGCAGCAGGGGAGCTGGAAACACCATATATTTT
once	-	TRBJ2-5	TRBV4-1	CASSQGVGRLQETQYF	TGCGCCAGCAGCCAAGGTGTGGGACGCCTCCAAGAGACCCAGTACTTC
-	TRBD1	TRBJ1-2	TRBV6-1	CASNPRQGTNYGYTF	TGTGCCAGCAACCCTAGACAGGGAACTAACTATGGCTACACCTTC
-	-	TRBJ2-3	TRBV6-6	CASSYSTSTDTQYF	TGTGCCAGCAGTTACTCGACTAGCACAGATACGCAGTATTTT
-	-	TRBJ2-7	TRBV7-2	CASSFRGTSSEQYF	TGTGCCAGCAGCTTTAGGGGGACTTCTTCCGAGCAGTACTTC
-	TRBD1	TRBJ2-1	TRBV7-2	CASSLGTGNEQFF	TGTGCCAGCAGTTTAGGGACAGGGAATGAGCAGTTCTTC
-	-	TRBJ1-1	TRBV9	CASSHTGTPGKNTEAFF	TGTGCCAGCAGCCACACCGGGACGCCCGGAAAAAACACTGAAGCTTTCTTT
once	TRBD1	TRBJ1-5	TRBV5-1	CASSLGQGDNQPQHF	TGCGCCAGCAGCTTAGGACAGGGAGATAATCAGCCCCAGCATTTT
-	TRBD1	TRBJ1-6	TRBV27	CASRGQGNSPLHF	TGTGCCAGCCGGGGACAGGGAAATTCACCCCTCCACTTT
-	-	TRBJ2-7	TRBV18	CASSPYGTGSYEQYF	TGTGCCAGCTCACCATATGGCACAGGGTCCTACGAGCAGTACTTC
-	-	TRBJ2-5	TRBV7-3	CASSLHRGETQYF	TGTGCCAGCAGCTTACATCGGGGAGAGACCCAGTACTTC